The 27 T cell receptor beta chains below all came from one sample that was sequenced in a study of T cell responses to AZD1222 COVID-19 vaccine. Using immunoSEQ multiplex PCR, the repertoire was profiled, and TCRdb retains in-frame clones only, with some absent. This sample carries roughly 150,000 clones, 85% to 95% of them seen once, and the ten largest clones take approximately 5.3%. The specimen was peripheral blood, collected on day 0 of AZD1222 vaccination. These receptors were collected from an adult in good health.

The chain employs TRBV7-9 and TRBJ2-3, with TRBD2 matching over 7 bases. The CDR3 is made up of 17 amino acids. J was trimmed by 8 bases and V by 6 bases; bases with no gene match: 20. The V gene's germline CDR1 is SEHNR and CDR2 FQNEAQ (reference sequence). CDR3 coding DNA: TGTGCCAGCAGTTCCCCGGGACCTAGCGGTCCCCAGGGTACGCAGTATTTT. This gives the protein CASSSPGPSGPQGTQYF.

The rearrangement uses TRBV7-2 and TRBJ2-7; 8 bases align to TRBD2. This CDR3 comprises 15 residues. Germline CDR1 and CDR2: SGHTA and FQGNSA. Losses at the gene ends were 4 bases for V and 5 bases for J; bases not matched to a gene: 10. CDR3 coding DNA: TGTGCCAGCAGCTCAAGCGGGAGATGGAATAACGAGCAGTACTTC. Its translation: CASSSSGRWNNEQYF.

CDR3 region: CASSPDNYEQYF. The CDR3 DNA is TGTGCCAGCAGCCCCGACAACTACGAGCAGTACTTC. The J gene is TRBJ2-7, the V gene TRBV6-6; D not certain. The germline V and J ends were trimmed by 6 bases and 3 bases, with 9 bases remaining between them. The V gene's germline CDR1 is MNHNY and CDR2 SVGAGI (reference sequence). CDR3 length: 12 amino acids.

The CDR3 nucleotides read TGTGCCAGTACATCGGCCAAGGCCTTTAATCAGCCCCAGCATTTT. Amino acids: CASTSAKAFNQPQHF. The chain couples TRBV19 to TRBJ1-5; D remains unclear. This CDR3 is 15 amino acids long. The germline V and J ends were trimmed by 7 bases and 4 bases, with 17 bases remaining between them. Germline V gene data show CDR1 as LNHDA and CDR2 as SQIVND (reference sequence).

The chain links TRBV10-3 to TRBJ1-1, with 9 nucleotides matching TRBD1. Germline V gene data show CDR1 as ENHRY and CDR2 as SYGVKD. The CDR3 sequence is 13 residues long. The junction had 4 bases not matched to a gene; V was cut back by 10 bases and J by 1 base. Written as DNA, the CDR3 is TGTGCCACTATGGACAGGGGGAACACTGAAGCTTTCTTT. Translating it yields CATMDRGNTEAFF.

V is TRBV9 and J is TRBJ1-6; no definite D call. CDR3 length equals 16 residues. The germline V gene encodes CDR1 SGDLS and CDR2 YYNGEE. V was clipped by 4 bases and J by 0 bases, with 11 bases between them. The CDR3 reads CASSPPGNSYNSPLHF. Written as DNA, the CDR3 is TGTGCCAGCAGCCCGCCAGGCAACTCCTATAATTCACCCCTCCACTTT. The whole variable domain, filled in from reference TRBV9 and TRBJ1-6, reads DSGVTQTPKHLITATGQRVTLRCSPRSGDLSVYWYQQSLDQGLQFLIQYYNGEERAKGNILERFSAQQFPDLHSELNLSSLELGDSALYFCASSPPGNSYNSPLHFGNGTRLTVT.

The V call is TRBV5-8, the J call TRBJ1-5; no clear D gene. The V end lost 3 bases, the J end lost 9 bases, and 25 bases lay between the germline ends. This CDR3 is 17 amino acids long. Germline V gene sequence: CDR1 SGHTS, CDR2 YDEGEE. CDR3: CASSWTQVRTLHPPQHF. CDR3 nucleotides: TGTGCCAGCAGCTGGACCCAGGTCAGGACCTTACATCCGCCCCAGCATTTT.

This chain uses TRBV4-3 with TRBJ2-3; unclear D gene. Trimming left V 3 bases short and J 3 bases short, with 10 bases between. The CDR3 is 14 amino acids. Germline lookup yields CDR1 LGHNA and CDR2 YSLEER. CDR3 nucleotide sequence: TGCGCCAGCAGCCAGCACTCTGGGACAGATACGCAGTATTTT. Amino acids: CASSQHSGTDTQYF.

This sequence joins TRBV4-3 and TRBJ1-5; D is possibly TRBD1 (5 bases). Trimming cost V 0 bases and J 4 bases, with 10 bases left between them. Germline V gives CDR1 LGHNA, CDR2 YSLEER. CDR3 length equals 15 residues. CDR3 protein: CASSQDITGNQPQHF. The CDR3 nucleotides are TGCGCCAGCAGCCAAGATATTACAGGAAATCAGCCCCAGCATTTT.

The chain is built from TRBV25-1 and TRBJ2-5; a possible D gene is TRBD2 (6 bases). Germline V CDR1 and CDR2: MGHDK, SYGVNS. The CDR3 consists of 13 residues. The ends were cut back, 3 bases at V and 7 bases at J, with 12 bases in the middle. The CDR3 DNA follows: TGTGCCAGCAGTGAGATAGTGGGGGGGACCCAGTACTTC. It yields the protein CASSEIVGGTQYF.

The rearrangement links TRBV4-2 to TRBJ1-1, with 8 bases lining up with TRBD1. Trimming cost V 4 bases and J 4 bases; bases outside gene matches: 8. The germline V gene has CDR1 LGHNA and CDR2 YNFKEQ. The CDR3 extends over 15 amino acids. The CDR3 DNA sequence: TGTGCCAGCAGCCGGCCGGACAGGGATTTCACTGAAGCTTTCTTT. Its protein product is CASSRPDRDFTEAFF.

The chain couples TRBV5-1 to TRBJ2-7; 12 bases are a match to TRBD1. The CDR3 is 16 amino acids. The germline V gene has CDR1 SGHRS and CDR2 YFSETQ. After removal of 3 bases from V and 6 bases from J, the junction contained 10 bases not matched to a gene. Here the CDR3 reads CASSYGGGQGAREQYF. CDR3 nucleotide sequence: TGCGCCAGCAGCTATGGTGGGGGACAGGGGGCGCGCGAGCAGTACTTC.

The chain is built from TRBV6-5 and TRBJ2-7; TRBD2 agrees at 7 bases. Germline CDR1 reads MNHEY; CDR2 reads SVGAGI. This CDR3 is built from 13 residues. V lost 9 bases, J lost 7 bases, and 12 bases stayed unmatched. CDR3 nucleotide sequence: TGTGCCAGTGTCCAGCGGGGAGGCTGGGAGCAGTACTTC. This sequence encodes CASVQRGGWEQYF.

The CDR3 bases are TGCGCCAGCAGCCAAGTTAGGGGACAGGGGGAATATGGCTACACCTTC. It encodes CASSQVRGQGEYGYTF. This chain connects TRBV4-3 to TRBJ1-2; TRBD1 matches 11 bases. This CDR3 comprises 16 residues. Germline loops: CDR1 LGHNA, CDR2 YSLEER. V shed 1 base, J shed 5 bases, and the junction held 6 bases outside the gene matches.

The CDR3 here is CASSYYLGDSGNTIYF. The CDR3 DNA reads TGTGCCAGCAGTTACTACCTTGGGGACTCTGGAAACACCATATATTTT. V gene TRBV6-6 combines with J gene TRBJ1-3, with unresolved D. This CDR3 is built from 16 residues. Germline V gives CDR1 MNHNY, CDR2 SVGAGI (reference sequence). The germline V and J ends were trimmed by 1 base and 0 bases, with 10 bases remaining between them.

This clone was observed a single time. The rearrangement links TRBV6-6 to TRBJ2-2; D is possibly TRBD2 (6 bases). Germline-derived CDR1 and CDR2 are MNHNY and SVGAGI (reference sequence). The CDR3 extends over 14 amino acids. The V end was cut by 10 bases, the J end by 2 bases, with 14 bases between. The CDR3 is CATRRALNTGELFF. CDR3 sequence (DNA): TGTGCCACTAGGAGGGCCCTCAACACCGGGGAGCTGTTTTTT.

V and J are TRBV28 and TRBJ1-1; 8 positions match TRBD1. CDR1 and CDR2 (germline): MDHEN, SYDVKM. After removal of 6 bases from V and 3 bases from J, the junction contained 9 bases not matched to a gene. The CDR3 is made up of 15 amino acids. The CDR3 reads CASSSSGGADTEAFF. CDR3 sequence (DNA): TGTGCCAGCAGCTCATCAGGGGGCGCGGACACTGAAGCTTTCTTT.

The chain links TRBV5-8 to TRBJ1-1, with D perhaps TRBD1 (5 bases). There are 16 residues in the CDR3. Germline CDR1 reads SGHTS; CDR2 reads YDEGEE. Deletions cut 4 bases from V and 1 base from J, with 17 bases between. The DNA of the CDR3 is TGTGCCAGCAGCCATGGATGGGGGGGAGAGAACACTGAAGCTTTCTTT. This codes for CASSHGWGGENTEAFF.

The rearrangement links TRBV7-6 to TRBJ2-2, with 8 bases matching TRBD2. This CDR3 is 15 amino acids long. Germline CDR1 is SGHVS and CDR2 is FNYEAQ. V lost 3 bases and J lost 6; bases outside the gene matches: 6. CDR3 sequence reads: CASSFSDGGAGELFF. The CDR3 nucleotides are TGTGCCAGCAGCTTTTCGGACGGGGGGGCCGGGGAGCTGTTTTTT.

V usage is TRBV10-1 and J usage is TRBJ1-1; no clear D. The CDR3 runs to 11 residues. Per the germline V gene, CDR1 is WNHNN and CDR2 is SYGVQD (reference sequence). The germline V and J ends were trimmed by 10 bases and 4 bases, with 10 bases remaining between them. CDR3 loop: CANTWGTEAFF. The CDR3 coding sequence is TGCGCCAACACCTGGGGCACTGAAGCTTTCTTT.

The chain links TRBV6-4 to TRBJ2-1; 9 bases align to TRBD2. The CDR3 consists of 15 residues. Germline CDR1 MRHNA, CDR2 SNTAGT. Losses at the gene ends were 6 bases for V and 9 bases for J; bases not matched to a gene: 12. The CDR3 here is CASSALAGPLGEQFF. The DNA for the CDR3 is TGTGCCAGCAGCGCACTAGCGGGTCCATTAGGTGAGCAGTTCTTC.

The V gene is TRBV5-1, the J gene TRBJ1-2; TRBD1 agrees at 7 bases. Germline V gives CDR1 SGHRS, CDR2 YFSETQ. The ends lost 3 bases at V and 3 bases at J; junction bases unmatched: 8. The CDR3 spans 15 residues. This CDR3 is CASSSAVGQDYGYTF. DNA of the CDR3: TGCGCCAGCAGCTCGGCGGTAGGACAGGACTATGGCTACACCTTC.

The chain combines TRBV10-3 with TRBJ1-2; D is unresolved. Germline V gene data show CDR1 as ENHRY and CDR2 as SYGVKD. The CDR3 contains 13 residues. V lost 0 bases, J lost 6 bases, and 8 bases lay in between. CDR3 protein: CAISESILDGYTF. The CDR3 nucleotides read TGTGCCATCAGTGAGTCGATACTGGATGGCTACACCTTC.

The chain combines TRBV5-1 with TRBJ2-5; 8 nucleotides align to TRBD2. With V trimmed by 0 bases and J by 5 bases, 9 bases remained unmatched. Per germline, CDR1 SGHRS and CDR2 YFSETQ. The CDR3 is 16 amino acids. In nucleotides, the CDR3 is TGCGCCAGCAGCTTGGGTGGGACTAGAGAAGGGGAGACCCAGTACTTC. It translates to CASSLGGTREGETQYF.

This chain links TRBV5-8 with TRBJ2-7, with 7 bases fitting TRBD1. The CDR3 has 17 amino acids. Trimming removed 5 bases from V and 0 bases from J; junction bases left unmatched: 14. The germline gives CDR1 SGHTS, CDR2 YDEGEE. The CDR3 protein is CASSPSGTVRSSYEQYF. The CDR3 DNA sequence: TGTGCCAGCAGTCCCTCCGGGACAGTCAGAAGCTCCTACGAGCAGTACTTC. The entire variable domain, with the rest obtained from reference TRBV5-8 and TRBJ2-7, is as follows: EAGVTQSPTHLIKTRGQQATLRCSPISGHTSVYWYQQALGLGLQFLLWYDEGEERNRGNFPPRFSGRQFPNYSSELNVNALELEDSALYLCASSPSGTVRSSYEQYFGPGTRLTVT.

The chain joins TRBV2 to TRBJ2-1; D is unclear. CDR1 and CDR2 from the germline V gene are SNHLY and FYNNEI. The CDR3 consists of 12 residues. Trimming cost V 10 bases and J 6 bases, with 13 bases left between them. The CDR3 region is CATSFSRNEQFF. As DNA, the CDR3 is TGTGCCACATCCTTCAGCCGCAATGAGCAGTTCTTC.

This chain's CDR3 is CASSRGFQTGEGPLHF. The CDR3 DNA reads TGTGCCAGCAGCCGCGGGTTTCAGACAGGGGAGGGACCCCTCCACTTT. The genes are TRBV7-2 and TRBJ1-6, with 8 positions matching TRBD1. The CDR3 extends over 16 amino acids. Trimming cost V 5 bases and J 12 bases; bases outside gene matches: 15. Germline V CDR1 and CDR2: SGHTA, FQGNSA. Complete variable domain (other parts from reference TRBV7-2 and TRBJ1-6): GAGVSQSPSNKVTEKGKDVELRCDPISGHTALYWYRQSLGQGLEFLIYFQGNSAPDKSGLPSDRFSAERTGGSVSTLTIQRTQQEDSAVYLCASSRGFQTGEGPLHFGNGTRLTVT.